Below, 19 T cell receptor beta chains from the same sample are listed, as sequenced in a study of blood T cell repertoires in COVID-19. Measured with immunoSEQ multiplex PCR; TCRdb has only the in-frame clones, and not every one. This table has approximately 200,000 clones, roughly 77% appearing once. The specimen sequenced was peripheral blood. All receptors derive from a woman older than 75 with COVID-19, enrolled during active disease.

This CDR3 reads CASSPPGGEQYF. The CDR3 bases are TGTGCCAGCAGCCCACCAGGGGGCGAGCAGTACTTC. The chain has TRBV4-2 and TRBJ2-7; 7 bases fit TRBD1. Germline V gives CDR1 LGHNA, CDR2 YNFKEQ. The CDR3 extends over 12 amino acids. J lost 6 bases, V lost 4 bases, and 3 bases had no gene match.

CDR3 protein: CASSLGGRHNSPLHF. For the CDR3, the DNA is TGTGCCAGCAGCTTAGGTGGGCGTCATAATTCACCCCTCCACTTT. The rearrangement uses TRBV7-9 and TRBJ1-6; D is unresolved. V was trimmed by 1 base and J by 5 bases, leaving 9 bases between them. The germline V gene encodes CDR1 SEHNR and CDR2 FQNEAQ (reference sequence). CDR3 length: 15 amino acids.

The CDR3, as DNA: TGTGCCAGCAGCTTAACGGGAGGGAGGGGCACTGAAGCTTTCTTT. Its protein product is CASSLTGGRGTEAFF. The chain employs TRBV7-3 and TRBJ1-1, with a tentative D call TRBD1 (5 bases). This CDR3 contains 15 residues. Trimming took off 0 bases at V and 4 bases at J, with 12 bases between the two ends. The germline V gene has CDR1 SGHTA and CDR2 FQGTGA.

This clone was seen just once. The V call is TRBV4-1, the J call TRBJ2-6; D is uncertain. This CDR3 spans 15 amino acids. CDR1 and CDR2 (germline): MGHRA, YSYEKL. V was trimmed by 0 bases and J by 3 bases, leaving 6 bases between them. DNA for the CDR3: TGCGCCAGCAGCCAAGAGGGCGTTGGGGCCAACGTCCTGACTTTC. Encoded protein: CASSQEGVGANVLTF.

Written as DNA, the CDR3 is TGTGCCAGCAGCTCCGCGGGGCCTAATGAAAAACTGTTTTTT. Its protein is CASSSAGPNEKLFF. This rearrangement joins TRBV14 to TRBJ1-4; a weak D match, TRBD1 (5 bases). The CDR3 sequence is 14 residues long. Trimming pared 5 bases from V and 3 bases from J, leaving 10 bases between. Germline V CDR1 and CDR2: SGHDN, FVKESK.

CDR3 DNA: TGTGCCGAAAGAGATCCCACAACGGCGGGGCTGGGAGAGACCCAGTACTTC. Translated, it gives CAERDPTTAGLGETQYF. The chain uses TRBV5-5 and TRBJ2-5; D might be TRBD2 (6 bases). Deletions cut 10 bases from V and 4 bases from J, with 29 bases between. The CDR3 sequence is 17 residues long. Germline V gene lookup returns CDR1 SGHKS and CDR2 YYEKEE (reference sequence).

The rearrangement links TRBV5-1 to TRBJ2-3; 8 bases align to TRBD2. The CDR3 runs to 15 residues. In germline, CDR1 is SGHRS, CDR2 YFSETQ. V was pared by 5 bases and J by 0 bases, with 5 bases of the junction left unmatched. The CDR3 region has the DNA TGCGCCAGCAGAAGCGGGGGCCCTAGCACAGATACGCAGTATTTT. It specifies CASRSGGPSTDTQYF.

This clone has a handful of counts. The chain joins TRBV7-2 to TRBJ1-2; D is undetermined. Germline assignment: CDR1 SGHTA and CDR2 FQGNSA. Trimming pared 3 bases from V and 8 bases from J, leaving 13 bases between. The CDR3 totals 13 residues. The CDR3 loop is CASSLSVWEGYTF. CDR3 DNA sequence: TGTGCCAGCAGCTTGTCGGTGTGGGAGGGCTACACCTTC. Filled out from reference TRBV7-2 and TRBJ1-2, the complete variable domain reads GAGVSQSPSNKVTEKGKDVELRCDPISGHTALYWYRQSLGQGLEFLIYFQGNSAPDKSGLPSDRFSAERTGGSVSTLTIQRTQQEDSAVYLCASSLSVWEGYTFGSGTRLTVV.

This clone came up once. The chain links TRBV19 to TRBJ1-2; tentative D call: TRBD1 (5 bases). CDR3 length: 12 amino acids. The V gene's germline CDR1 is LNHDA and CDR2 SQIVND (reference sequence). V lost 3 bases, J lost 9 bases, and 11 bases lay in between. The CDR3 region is CASSMTALSYTF. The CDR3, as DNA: TGTGCCAGTAGTATGACAGCTCTAAGCTACACCTTC.

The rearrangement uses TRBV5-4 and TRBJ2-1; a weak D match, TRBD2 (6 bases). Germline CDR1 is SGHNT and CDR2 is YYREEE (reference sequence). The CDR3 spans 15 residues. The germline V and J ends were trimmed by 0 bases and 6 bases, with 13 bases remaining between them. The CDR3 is CASSLAGPSANEQFF. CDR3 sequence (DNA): TGTGCCAGCAGCTTGGCTGGGCCTAGCGCCAATGAGCAGTTCTTC.

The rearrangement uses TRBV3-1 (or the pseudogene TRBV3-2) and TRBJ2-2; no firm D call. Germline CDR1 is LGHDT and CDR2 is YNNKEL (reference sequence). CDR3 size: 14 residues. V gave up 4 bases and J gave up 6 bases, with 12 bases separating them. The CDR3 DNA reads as TGTGCCAGCAGCCTTACCGGGTCCTCCGGGGAGCTGTTTTTT. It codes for CASSLTGSSGELFF.

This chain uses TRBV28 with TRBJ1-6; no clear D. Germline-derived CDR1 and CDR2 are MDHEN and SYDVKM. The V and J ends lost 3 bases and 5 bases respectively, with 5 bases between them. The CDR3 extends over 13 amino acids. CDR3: CASSFLHNSPLHF. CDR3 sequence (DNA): TGTGCCAGCAGTTTTCTTCATAATTCACCCCTCCACTTT.

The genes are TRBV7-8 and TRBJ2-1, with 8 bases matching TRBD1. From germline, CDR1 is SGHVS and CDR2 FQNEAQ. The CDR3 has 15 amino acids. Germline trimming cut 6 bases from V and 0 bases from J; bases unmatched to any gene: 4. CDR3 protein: CASRPDRGSYNEQFF. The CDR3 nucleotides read TGTGCCAGCAGACCCGACAGGGGCTCCTACAATGAGCAGTTCTTC.

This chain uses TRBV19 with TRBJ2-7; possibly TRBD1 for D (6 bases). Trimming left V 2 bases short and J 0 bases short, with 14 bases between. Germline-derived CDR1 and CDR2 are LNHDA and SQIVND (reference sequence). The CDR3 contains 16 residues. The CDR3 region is CASSISTGMSSYEQYF. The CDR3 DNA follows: TGTGCCAGTAGTATATCTACAGGGATGAGCTCCTACGAGCAGTACTTC.

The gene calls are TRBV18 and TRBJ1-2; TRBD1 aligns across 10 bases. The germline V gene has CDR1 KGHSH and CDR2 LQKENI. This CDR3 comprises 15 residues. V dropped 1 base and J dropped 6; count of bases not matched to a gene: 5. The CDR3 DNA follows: TGTGCCAGCTCACCACGAGGGACAGGGGAGGATGGCTACACCTTC. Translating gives CASSPRGTGEDGYTF. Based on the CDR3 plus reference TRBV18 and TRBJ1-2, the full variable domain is NAGVMQNPRHLVRRRGQEARLRCSPMKGHSHVYWYRQLPEEGLKFMVYLQKENIIDESGMPKERFSAEFPKEGPSILRIQQVVRGDSAAYFCASSPRGTGEDGYTFGSGTRLTVV.

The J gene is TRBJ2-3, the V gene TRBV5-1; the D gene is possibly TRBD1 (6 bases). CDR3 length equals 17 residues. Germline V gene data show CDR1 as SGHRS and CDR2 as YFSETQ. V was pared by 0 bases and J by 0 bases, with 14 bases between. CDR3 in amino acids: CASSLGVGDTSTDTQYF. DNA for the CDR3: TGCGCCAGCAGCTTGGGAGTGGGGGACACTAGCACAGATACGCAGTATTTT.

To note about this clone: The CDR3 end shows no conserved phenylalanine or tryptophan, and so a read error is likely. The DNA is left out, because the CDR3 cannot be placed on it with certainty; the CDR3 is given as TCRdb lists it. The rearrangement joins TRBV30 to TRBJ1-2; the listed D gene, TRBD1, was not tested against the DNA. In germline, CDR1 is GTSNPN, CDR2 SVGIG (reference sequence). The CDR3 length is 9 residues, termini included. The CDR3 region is CAWTGDILI.

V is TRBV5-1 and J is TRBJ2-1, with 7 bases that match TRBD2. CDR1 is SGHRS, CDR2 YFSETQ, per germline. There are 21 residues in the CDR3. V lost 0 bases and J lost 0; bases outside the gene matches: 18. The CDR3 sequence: CASSLEGGGWNRRGSYNEQFF. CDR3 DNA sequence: TGCGCCAGCAGCTTGGAGGGCGGGGGATGGAACCGCCGGGGCTCCTACAATGAGCAGTTCTTC.

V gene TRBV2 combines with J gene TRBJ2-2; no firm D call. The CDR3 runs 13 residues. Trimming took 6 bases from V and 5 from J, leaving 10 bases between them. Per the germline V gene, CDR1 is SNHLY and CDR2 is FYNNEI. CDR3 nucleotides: TGTGCCAGCAGCGGAGAGAGAACCGGGGAGCTGTTTTTT. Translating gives CASSGERTGELFF.